This TCR beta chain was sequenced during a study of cytomegalovirus exposure and HLA in healthy donors. Overall study findings and caveats: HLA allele associations emerged for roughly 17,000 TCR beta sequences in a later analysis, at 0.05 false discovery rate.

The CDR3 runs to 15 residues. Germline V gene data show CDR1 as MNHEY and CDR2 as SVGAGI. With 2 bases removed from V and 5 bases from J, the gap between germline ends came to 12 bases. It was with 60 Vbeta and 13 Jbeta primers that the PCR ran. Only in-frame clones appear in the TCRdb table, and some are missing; sequencing was by immunoSEQ multiplex PCR. The sample records 150,000 or so clones, about 85% being singletons. This clone was seen a few times. What it binds is unknown. The chain employs TRBV6-5 and TRBJ1-4; unclear D gene. The origin of this receptor is a woman aged 18-35 years in good health and CMV-seronegative. Sequencing was performed on PBMCs. The CDR3 DNA reads TGTGCCAGCAGTTACCTTTTCGGGATAAATGAAAAACTGTTTTTT. It specifies CASSYLFGINEKLFF.